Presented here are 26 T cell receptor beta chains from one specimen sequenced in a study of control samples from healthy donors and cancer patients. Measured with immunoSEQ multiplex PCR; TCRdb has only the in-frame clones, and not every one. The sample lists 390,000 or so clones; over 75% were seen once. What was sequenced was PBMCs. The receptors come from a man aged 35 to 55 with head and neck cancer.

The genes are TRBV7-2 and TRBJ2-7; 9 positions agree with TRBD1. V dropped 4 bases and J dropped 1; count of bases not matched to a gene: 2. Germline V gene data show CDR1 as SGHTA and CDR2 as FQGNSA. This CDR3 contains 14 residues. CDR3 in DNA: TGTGCCAGCAGCTCAGGACAGGGGTCCTACGAGCAGTACTTC. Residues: CASSSGQGSYEQYF.

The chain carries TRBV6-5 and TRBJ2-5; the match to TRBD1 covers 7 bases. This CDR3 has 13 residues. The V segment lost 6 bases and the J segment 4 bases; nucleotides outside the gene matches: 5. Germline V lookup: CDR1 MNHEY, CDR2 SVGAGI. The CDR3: CASSDRARETQYF. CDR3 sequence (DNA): TGTGCCAGCAGCGACAGGGCGCGAGAGACCCAGTACTTC.

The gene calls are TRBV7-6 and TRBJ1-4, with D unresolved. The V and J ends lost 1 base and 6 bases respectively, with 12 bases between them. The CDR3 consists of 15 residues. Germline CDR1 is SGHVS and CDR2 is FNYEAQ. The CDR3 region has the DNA TGTGCCAGCAGCTTAGGAGGAGGCGGGCATGAAAAACTGTTTTTT. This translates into CASSLGGGGHEKLFF.

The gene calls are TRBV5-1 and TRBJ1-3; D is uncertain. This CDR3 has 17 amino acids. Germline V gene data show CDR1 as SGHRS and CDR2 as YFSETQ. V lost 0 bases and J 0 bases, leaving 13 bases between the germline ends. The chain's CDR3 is CASSLEGTRFSGNTIYF. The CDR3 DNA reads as TGCGCCAGCAGCTTGGAGGGTACTCGATTCTCTGGAAACACCATATATTTT. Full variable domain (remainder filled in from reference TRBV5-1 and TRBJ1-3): KAGVTQTPRYLIKTRGQQVTLSCSPISGHRSVSWYQQTPGQGLQFLFEYFSETQRNKGNFPGRFSGRQFSNSRSEMNVSTLELGDSALYLCASSLEGTRFSGNTIYFGEGSWLTVV.

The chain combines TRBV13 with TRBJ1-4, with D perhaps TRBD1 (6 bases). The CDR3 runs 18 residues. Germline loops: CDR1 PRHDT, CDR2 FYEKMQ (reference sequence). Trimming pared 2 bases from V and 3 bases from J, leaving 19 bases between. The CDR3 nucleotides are TGTGCCAGCAGCTTATGGGTTGTCGCAGGGGAAGCTAATGAAAAACTGTTTTTT. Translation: CASSLWVVAGEANEKLFF.

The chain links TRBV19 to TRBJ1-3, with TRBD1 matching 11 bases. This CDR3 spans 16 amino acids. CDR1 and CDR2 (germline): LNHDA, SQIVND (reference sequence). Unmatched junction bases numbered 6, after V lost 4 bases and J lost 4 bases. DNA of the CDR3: TGTGCCAGTAGTACACGGGACAGGGGGTCCGGAAACACCATATATTTT. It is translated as CASSTRDRGSGNTIYF.

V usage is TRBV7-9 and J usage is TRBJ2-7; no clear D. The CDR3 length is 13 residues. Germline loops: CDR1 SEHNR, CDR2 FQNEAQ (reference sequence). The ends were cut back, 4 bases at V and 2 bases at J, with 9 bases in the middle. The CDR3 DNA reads TGTGCCAGCAGCTCCCACACTACCTACGAGCAGTACTTC. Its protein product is CASSSHTTYEQYF. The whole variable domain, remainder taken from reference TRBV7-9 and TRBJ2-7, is DTGVSQNPRHKITKRGQNVTFRCDPISEHNRLYWYRQTLGQGPEFLTYFQNEAQLEKSRLLSDRFSAERPKGSFSTLEIQRTEQGDSAMYLCASSSHTTYEQYFGPGTRLTVT.

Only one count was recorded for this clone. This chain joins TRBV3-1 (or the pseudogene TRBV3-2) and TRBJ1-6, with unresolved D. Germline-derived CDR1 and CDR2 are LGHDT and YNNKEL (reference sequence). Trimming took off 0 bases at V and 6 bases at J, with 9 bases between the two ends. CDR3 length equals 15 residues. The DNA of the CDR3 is TGTGCCAGCAGCCAAGATCGAGGAGCTAATTCACCCCTCCACTTT. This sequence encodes CASSQDRGANSPLHF.

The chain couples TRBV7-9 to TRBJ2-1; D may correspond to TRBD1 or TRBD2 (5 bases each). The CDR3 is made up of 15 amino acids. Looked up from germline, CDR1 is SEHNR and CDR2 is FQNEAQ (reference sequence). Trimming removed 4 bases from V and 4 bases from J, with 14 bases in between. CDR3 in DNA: TGTGCCAGCAGCTCAGCCGGGACCTCGTACAATGAGCAGTTCTTC. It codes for CASSSAGTSYNEQFF.

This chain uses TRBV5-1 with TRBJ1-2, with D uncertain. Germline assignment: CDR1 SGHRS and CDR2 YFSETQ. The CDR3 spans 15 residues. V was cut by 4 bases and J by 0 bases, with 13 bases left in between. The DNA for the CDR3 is TGCGCCAGCAGCGAGGGCGCTGGAGCTAACTATGGCTACACCTTC. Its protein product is CASSEGAGANYGYTF.

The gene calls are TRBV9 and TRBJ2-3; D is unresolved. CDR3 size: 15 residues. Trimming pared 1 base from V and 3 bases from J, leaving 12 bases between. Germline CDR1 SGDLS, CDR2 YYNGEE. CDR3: CASSVSTADTDTQYF. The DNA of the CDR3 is TGTGCCAGCAGCGTATCGACGGCGGATACAGATACGCAGTATTTT.

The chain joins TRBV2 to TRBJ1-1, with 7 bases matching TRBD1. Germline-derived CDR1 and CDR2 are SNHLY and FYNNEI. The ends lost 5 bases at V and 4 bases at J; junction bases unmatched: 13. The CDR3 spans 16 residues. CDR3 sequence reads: CASSINYDRVGTEAFF. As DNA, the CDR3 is TGTGCCAGCAGTATCAATTATGACAGGGTTGGCACTGAAGCTTTCTTT.

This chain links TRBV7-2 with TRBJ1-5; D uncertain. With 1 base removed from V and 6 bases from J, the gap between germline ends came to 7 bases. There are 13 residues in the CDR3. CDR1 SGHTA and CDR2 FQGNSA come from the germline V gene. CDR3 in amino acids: CASSLGGTQPQHF. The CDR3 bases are TGTGCCAGCAGCTTAGGAGGTACTCAGCCCCAGCATTTT. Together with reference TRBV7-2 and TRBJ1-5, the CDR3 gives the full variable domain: GAGVSQSPSNKVTEKGKDVELRCDPISGHTALYWYRQSLGQGLEFLIYFQGNSAPDKSGLPSDRFSAERTGGSVSTLTIQRTQQEDSAVYLCASSLGGTQPQHFGDGTRLSIL.

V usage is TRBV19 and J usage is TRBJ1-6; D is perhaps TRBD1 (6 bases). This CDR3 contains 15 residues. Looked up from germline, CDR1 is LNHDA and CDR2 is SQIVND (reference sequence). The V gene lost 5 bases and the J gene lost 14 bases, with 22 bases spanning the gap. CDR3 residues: CASSARTERLGSLHF. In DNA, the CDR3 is TGTGCCAGTAGTGCAAGGACAGAACGTCTGGGATCCCTCCACTTT.

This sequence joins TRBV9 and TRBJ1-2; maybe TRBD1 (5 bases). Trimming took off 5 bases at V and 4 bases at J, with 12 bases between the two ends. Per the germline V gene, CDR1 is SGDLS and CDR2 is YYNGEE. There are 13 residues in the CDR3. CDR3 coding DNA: TGTGCCAGCAGGGAGGGGTCAGGCTATGGCTACACCTTC. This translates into CASREGSGYGYTF.

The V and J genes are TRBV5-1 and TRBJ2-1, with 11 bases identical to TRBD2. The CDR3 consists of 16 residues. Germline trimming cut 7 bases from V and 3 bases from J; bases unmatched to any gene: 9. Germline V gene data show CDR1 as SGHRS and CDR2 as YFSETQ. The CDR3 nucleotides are TGCGCCAGCGAAGGCGAGACTAGCGGGATCTACAATGAGCAGTTCTTC. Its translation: CASEGETSGIYNEQFF.

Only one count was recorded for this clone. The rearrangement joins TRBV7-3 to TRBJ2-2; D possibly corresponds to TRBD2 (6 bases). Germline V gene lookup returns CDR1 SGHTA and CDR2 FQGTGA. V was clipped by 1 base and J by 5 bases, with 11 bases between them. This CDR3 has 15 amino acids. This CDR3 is CASSLMGGFTGELFF. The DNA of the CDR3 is TGTGCCAGCAGCTTAATGGGGGGTTTTACCGGGGAGCTGTTTTTT.

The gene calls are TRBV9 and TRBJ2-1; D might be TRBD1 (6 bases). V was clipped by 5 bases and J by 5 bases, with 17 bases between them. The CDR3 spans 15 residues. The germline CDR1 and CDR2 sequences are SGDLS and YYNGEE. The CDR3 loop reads CASSELGDKNNEQFF. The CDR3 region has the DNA TGTGCCAGCAGTGAATTAGGGGACAAAAACAATGAGCAGTTCTTC.

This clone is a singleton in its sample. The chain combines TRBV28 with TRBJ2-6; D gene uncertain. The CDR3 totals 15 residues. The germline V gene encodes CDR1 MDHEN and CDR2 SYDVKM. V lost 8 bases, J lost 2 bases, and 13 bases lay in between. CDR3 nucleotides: TGTGCCAGCGCTCGGCGGATCGCTGGGGCCAACGTCCTGACTTTC. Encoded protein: CASARRIAGANVLTF. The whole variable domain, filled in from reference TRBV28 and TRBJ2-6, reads DVKVTQSSRYLVKRTGEKVFLECVQDMDHENMFWYRQDPGLGLRLIYFSYDVKMKEKGDIPEGYSVSREKKERFSLILESASTNQTSMYLCASARRIAGANVLTFGAGSRLTVL.

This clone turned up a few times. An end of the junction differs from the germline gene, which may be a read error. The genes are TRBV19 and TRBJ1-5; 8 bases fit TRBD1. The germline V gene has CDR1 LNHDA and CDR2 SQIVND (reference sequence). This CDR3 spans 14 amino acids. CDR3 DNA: TGTGCCAGTAGTGGAAATCTTGGGACAGGTTTCACCACATTT. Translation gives CASSGNLGTGFTTF.

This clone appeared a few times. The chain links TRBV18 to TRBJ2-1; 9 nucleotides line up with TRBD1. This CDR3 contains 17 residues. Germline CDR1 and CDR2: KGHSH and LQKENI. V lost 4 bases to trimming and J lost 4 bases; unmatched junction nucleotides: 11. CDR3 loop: CASSLSTGTGPYNEQFF. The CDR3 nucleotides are TGTGCCAGCTCACTATCGACCGGGACAGGGCCTTACAATGAGCAGTTCTTC. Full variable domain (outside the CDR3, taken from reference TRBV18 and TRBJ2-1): NAGVMQNPRHLVRRRGQEARLRCSPMKGHSHVYWYRQLPEEGLKFMVYLQKENIIDESGMPKERFSAEFPKEGPSILRIQQVVRGDSAAYFCASSLSTGTGPYNEQFFGPGTRLTVL.

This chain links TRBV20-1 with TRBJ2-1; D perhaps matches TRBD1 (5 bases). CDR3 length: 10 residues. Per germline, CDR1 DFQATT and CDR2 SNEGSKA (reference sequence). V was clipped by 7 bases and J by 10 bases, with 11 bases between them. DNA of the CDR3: TGCAGTGTTCGTAGGGGAGAGCAGTTCTTC. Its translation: CSVRRGEQFF.

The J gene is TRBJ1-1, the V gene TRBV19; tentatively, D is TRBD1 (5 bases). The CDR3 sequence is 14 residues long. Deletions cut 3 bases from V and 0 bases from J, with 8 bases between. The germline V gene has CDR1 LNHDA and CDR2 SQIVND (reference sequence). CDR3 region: CASSMGGVNTEAFF. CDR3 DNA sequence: TGTGCCAGTAGTATGGGGGGGGTGAACACTGAAGCTTTCTTT.

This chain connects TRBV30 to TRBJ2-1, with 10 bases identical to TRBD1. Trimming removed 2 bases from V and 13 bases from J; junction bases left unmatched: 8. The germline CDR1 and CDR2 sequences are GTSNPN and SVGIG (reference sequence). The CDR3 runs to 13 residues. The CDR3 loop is CAWSRSDRGIQFF. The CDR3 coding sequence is TGTGCCTGGAGTAGATCGGACAGGGGGATTCAGTTCTTC.

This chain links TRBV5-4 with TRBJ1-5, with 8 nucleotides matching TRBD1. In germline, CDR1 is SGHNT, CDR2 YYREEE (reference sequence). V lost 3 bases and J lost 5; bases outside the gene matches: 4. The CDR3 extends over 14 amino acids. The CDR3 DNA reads TGTGCCAGCAGCTCTGACAGGGGTGATCAGCCCCAGCATTTT. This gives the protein CASSSDRGDQPQHF.

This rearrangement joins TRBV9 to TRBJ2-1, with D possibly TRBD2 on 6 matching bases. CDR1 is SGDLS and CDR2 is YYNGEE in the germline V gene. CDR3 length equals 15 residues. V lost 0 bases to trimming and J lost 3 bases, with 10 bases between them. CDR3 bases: TGTGCCAGCAGCGTAGACGGGAGTAACTACAATGAGCAGTTCTTC. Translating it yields CASSVDGSNYNEQFF.